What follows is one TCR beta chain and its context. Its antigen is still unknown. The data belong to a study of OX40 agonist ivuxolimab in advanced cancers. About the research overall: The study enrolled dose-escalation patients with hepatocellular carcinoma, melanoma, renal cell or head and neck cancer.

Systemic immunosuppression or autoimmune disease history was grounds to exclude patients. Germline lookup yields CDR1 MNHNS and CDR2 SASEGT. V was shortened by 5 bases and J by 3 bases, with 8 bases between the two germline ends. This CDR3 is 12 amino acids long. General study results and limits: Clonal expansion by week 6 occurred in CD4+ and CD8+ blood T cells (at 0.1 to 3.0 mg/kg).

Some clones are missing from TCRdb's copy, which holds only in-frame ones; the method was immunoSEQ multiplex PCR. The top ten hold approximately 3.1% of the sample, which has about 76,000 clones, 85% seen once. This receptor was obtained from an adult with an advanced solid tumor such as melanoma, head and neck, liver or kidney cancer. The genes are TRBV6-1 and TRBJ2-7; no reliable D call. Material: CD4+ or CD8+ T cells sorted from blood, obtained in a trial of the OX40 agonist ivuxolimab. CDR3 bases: TGTGCCAGCAGTAAAGGATTCTACGAGCAGTACTTC. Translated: CASSKGFYEQYF.